Listed below are T cell receptor beta chains from one sample, sequenced in a study of blood T cell repertoires in COVID-19. Only in-frame clones appear in the TCRdb table, and some are missing; sequencing was by immunoSEQ multiplex PCR. The sample yields 210,000 or so clones, roughly 87% seen once. The sequencing input was peripheral blood. These receptors all stem from a man between 35 and 55 years old with active or convalescent COVID-19. The CDR3 runs from the conserved cysteine through the conserved F or W. A D gene is named only where the DNA matches it firmly. A clone size is listed for some rows: how often the clone was seen (once, few, many), or a class if it is expanded.

size: NA
D: NA
V: TRBV5-1
J: TRBJ2-5
DNA: TGCGCCAGCAGCCCGTGGGCAGAAGAGACCCAGTACTTC
CDR3: CASSPWAEETQYF

size: NA
D: NA
V: TRBV7-9
J: TRBJ2-5
DNA: TGTGCCAGCAGCTTGGCATCCGAAGAGACCCAGTACTTC
CDR3: CASSLASEETQYF

size: NA
D: TRBD1
V: TRBV27
J: TRBJ1-2
DNA: TGTGCCAGCAGTTTAGTAGGGACAGGGGGAGGCTATGGCTACACCTTC
CDR3: CASSLVGTGGGYGYTF

size: NA
D: NA
V: TRBV9
J: TRBJ2-7
DNA: TGTGCCAGCAGCGTAGGCCAGGGTGGTGTCGAGCAGTACTTC
CDR3: CASSVGQGGVEQYF

size: few
D: NA
V: TRBV19
J: TRBJ1-5
DNA: TGTGCCAGTAGTATAGATTTCGGGGGGCGGTGGCAGCCCCAGCATTTT
CDR3: CASSIDFGGRWQPQHF

size: NA
D: TRBD1
V: TRBV10-3
J: TRBJ2-1
DNA: TGTGCCATCAGTGAGGCTGACAGGGGGAATGAGCAGTTCTTC
CDR3: CAISEADRGNEQFF

size: NA
D: TRBD1
V: TRBV10-3
J: TRBJ1-1
DNA: TGTGCCATCAGCCCCGACAGGGGATCTGAAGCTTTCTTT
CDR3: CAISPDRGSEAFF

size: once
D: NA
V: TRBV11-2
J: TRBJ1-4
DNA: TGTGCCAGCAGCTTAGGAACAGCTCTCGCTGCAACTAATGAAAAACTGTTTTTT
CDR3: CASSLGTALAATNEKLFF

size: NA
D: NA
V: TRBV30
J: TRBJ2-7
DNA: TGTGCCTGGAGTATCATAGCCTACGAGCAGTACTTC
CDR3: CAWSIIAYEQYF

size: NA
D: NA
V: TRBV7-3
J: TRBJ1-1
DNA: TGTGCCAGCAACAGAGGGGGGAACACTGAAGCTTTCTTT
CDR3: CASNRGGNTEAFF

size: NA
D: TRBD2
V: TRBV7-2
J: TRBJ2-1
DNA: TGTGCCAGCAGCCGGGACTATTCCTACAATGAGCAGTTCTTC
CDR3: CASSRDYSYNEQFF

size: NA
D: TRBD1
V: TRBV7-3
J: TRBJ1-1
DNA: TGTGCCAGCAGCTCCCGGACAGGAGAGAACACTGAAGCTTTCTTT
CDR3: CASSSRTGENTEAFF

size: NA
D: NA
V: TRBV27
J: TRBJ1-4
DNA: TGTGCCAGCAGTCAATCCCCGGGTAATGAAAAACTGTTTTTT
CDR3: CASSQSPGNEKLFF

size: NA
D: NA
V: TRBV5-4
J: TRBJ1-6
DNA: TGTGCCAGCAGAAGGGACAACTCCTATAATTCACCCCTCCACTTT
CDR3: CASRRDNSYNSPLHF

size: NA
D: TRBD2
V: TRBV30
J: TRBJ2-3
DNA: TGTGCCTGGAGGGTCCCGGGACTAGGCACAGATACGCAGTATTTT
CDR3: CAWRVPGLGTDTQYF

size: NA
D: NA
V: TRBV11-2
J: TRBJ1-6
DNA: TGTGCCAGCAGCTTGGGAGGGGTCGATAATTCACCCCTCCACTTT
CDR3: CASSLGGVDNSPLHF

size: NA
D: TRBD2
V: TRBV3-1/TRBV3-2
J: TRBJ2-1
DNA: TGTGCCAGCAGCCGACTAGCGGGAGGCTACAATGAGCAGTTCTTC
CDR3: CASSRLAGGYNEQFF

size: NA
D: NA
V: TRBV4-1
J: TRBJ2-3
DNA: TGCGCCAGCAGCCAAGGGTGGCTAGCGAGGTACACAGATACGCAGTATTTT
CDR3: CASSQGWLARYTDTQYF

size: NA
D: TRBD1
V: TRBV28
J: TRBJ1-2
DNA: TGTGCCACCCCCGGGACAGGGTTAGATGGCTACACCTTC
CDR3: CATPGTGLDGYTF

size: once
D: NA
V: TRBV19
J: TRBJ1-2
DNA: TGTGCCAGTAGTATGGGCAGGAGGGACTATGGCTACACCTTC
CDR3: CASSMGRRDYGYTF

size: NA
D: TRBD1
V: TRBV30
J: TRBJ1-5
DNA: TGTGCCTGGAGTGCAGGACAGGGGAGGCAGCCCCAGCATTTT
CDR3: CAWSAGQGRQPQHF

size: NA
D: NA
V: TRBV3-1/TRBV3-2
J: TRBJ2-3
DNA: TGTGCCAGCAGGGGGCGTCCGACAGATACGCAGTATTTT
CDR3: CASRGRPTDTQYF

size: NA
D: NA
V: TRBV27
J: TRBJ1-1
DNA: TGTGCCAGCAGTTTAGGGTTGGGCCCTTCAGAAGCTTTCTTT
CDR3: CASSLGLGPSEAFF

size: NA
D: TRBD2
V: TRBV9
J: TRBJ2-5
DNA: TGTGCCAGCAGCGTAGGACTAGCGGGAGGGTGGCGACTTGAGACCCAGTACTTC
CDR3: CASSVGLAGGWRLETQYF

size: NA
D: NA
V: TRBV7-3
J: TRBJ1-1
DNA: TGTGCCAGCAGCTTACGGGGGGGCGACCAGGTAGCTTTCTTT
CDR3: CASSLRGGDQVAFF

size: NA
D: TRBD1
V: TRBV5-1
J: TRBJ2-7
DNA: TGCGCCAGCAGTACCGGGACAGGGATCTACGAGCAGTACTTC
CDR3: CASSTGTGIYEQYF

size: NA
D: TRBD1
V: TRBV7-9
J: TRBJ1-4
DNA: TGTGCCAGCAGCCGGCAGGGGGCGAATGAAAAACTGTTTTTT
CDR3: CASSRQGANEKLFF

size: NA
D: NA
V: TRBV30
J: TRBJ1-1
DNA: TGTGCCTGGAGTACACCTGGGAGCACTGAAGCTTTCTTT
CDR3: CAWSTPGSTEAFF

size: NA
D: NA
V: TRBV7-8
J: TRBJ1-5
DNA: TGTGCCAGCAGCCCATTCAATCAGCCCCAGCATTTT
CDR3: CASSPFNQPQHF

size: NA
D: TRBD1
V: TRBV19
J: TRBJ1-6
DNA: TGTGCCACAATGACCGCGCGGAGCAGGGGGTCACCCCTCCACTTT
CDR3: CATMTARSRGSPLHF

size: NA
D: TRBD2
V: TRBV2
J: TRBJ2-7
DNA: TGTGCCAGCACCGGGACTAGCGCGGCCTACGAGCAGTACTTC
CDR3: CASTGTSAAYEQYF

size: few
D: NA
V: TRBV3-1/TRBV3-2
J: TRBJ1-2
DNA: TGTGCCAGCAGCCAAACTCCTGATTGGGCAAGGTATGGCTACACCTTC
CDR3: CASSQTPDWARYGYTF

size: NA
D: TRBD2
V: TRBV29-1
J: TRBJ2-1
DNA: TGCAGCGTTGACACCCTAGCGGGGGGGATAAAAGCCAATGAGCAGTTCTTC
CDR3: CSVDTLAGGIKANEQFF

size: NA
D: NA
V: TRBV27
J: TRBJ2-2
DNA: TGTGCCAGCAGTTTCTCCGTTACCGGGGAGCTGTTTTTT
CDR3: CASSFSVTGELFF

size: NA
D: TRBD2
V: TRBV7-9
J: TRBJ2-2
DNA: TGTGCCAGCAGCTTGACTAGCGGGAGGACCGGGGAGCTGTTTTTT
CDR3: CASSLTSGRTGELFF

size: NA
D: TRBD2
V: TRBV2
J: TRBJ2-2
DNA: TGTGCCCGCAACCAGGGACTAGCGGGAGGCGGGGAGCTGTTTTTT
CDR3: CARNQGLAGGGELFF

size: NA
D: NA
V: TRBV30
J: TRBJ2-7
DNA: TGTGCCTGGACTTCTAGACCGCCGTACGAGCAGTACTTC
CDR3: CAWTSRPPYEQYF

size: NA
D: TRBD2
V: TRBV27
J: TRBJ2-2
DNA: TGTGCCAGCGCTTGGGGCGGGGGGGGTACCGGGGAGCTGTTTTTT
CDR3: CASAWGGGGTGELFF

size: NA
D: TRBD1
V: TRBV27
J: TRBJ2-1
DNA: TGTGCCAGCAGCTTAACAGGGGGCTCCTACAATGAGCAGTTCTTC
CDR3: CASSLTGGSYNEQFF

size: NA
D: NA
V: TRBV19
J: TRBJ1-2
DNA: TGTGCCAGCCTGGGGGCAGGGCTCTATGGCTACACCTTC
CDR3: CASLGAGLYGYTF

size: NA
D: TRBD1
V: TRBV10-3
J: TRBJ1-4
DNA: TGTGCCATCAGTGCCGCGACAGGGGGGGAAAAACTGTTTTTT
CDR3: CAISAATGGEKLFF

size: NA
D: NA
V: TRBV5-4
J: TRBJ1-2
DNA: TGTGCCAGCAGCTCGGAGGGTGGGGCATTATTTAACTATGGCTACACCTTC
CDR3: CASSSEGGALFNYGYTF

size: NA
D: TRBD1
V: TRBV27
J: TRBJ1-2
DNA: TGTGCCAGCAGTTTCGTCGGGACAGACTATGGCTACACCTTC
CDR3: CASSFVGTDYGYTF

size: NA
D: TRBD1
V: TRBV12-5
J: TRBJ1-2
DNA: TGTGCTAGTGGTTTGTCGGGACAGGGGGCCACTACCGGCTACACCTTC
CDR3: CASGLSGQGATTGYTF

size: NA
D: NA
V: TRBV6-5
J: TRBJ1-5
DNA: TGTGCCAGCGGGGGGGCGATCAATCAGCCCCAGCATTTT
CDR3: CASGGAINQPQHF